This TCR beta chain stems from a study of T-cell memory formation after mild COVID-19. Background on the study: The study found TCR clusters largely donor specific. Study results and limitations: There were some responding clones in pre-infection memory, which suggested that cross-reactive memory had joined. Shrinking CD4+ clones were chiefly CM and EM; CD8+ ones were chiefly EMRA.

TCRdb re-called the 5' RACE reads with MiXCR, one entry per CDR3 protein. The sample has over 250,000 distinct CDR3 sequences; roughly 15% are singletons. V lost 2 bases and J lost 2, with 1 base in between. Germline V lookup: CDR1 MNHEY, CDR2 SVGAGI. CDR3 length equals 13 residues. This clonotype was seen more than once but under ten times. What it binds is not known. A much bigger clone sits one base away, suggesting this may be a read error. The sample was PBMCs or a T cell subset sorted from them (not recorded which). The genes are TRBV6-5 and TRBJ2-6; no definite D call. The sequence was collected from a young man who had mild COVID-19 (a few samples of this study predate the infection). Cell type and time point are not known. CDR3 DNA: TGTGCCAGCAGTTACGCTGGGGCCAACGTCCTGACTTTC. It is translated as CASSYAGANVLTF.